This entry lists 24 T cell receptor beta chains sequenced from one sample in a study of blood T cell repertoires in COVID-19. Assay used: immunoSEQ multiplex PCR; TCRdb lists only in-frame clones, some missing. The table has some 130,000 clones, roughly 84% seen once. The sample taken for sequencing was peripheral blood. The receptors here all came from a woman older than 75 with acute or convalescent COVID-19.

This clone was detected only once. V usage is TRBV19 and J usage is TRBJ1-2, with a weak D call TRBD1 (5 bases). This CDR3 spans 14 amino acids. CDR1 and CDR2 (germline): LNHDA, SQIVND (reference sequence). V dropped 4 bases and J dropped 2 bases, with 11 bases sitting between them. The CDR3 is CASSTPGGNYGYTF. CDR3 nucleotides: TGTGCCAGTAGTACTCCGGGGGGGAACTATGGCTACACCTTC.

The CDR3 sequence is CASSPGGISYEQYF. The CDR3 nucleotides read TGTGCCAGCAGCCCGGGGGGAATATCCTACGAGCAGTACTTC. The rearrangement links TRBV7-9 to TRBJ2-7; 7 bases match TRBD2. The CDR3 has 14 amino acids. Trimming removed 5 bases from V and 1 base from J; junction bases left unmatched: 5. Germline V gene data show CDR1 as SEHNR and CDR2 as FQNEAQ (reference sequence).

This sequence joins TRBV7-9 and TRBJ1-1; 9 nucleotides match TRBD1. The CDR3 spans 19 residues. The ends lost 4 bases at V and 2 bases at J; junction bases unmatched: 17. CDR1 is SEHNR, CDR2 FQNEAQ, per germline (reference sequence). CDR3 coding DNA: TGTGCCAGCAGCTCCGGGACAGGGCCTATCCCTAAAATTAACACTGAAGCTTTCTTT. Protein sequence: CASSSGTGPIPKINTEAFF.

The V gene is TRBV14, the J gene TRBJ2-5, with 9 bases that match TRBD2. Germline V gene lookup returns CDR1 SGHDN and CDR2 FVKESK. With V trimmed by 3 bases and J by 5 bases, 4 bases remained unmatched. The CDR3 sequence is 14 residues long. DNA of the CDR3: TGTGCCAGCAGCCAGATAGGACTAGCGGAGACCCAGTACTTC. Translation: CASSQIGLAETQYF.

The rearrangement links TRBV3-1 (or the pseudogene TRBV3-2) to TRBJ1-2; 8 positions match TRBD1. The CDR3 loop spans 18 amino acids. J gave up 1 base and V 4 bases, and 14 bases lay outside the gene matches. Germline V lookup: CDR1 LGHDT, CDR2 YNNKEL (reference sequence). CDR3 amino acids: CASSPRTGGMRVNYGYTF. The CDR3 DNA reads TGTGCCAGCAGCCCCAGAACAGGGGGAATGAGGGTTAACTATGGCTACACCTTC.

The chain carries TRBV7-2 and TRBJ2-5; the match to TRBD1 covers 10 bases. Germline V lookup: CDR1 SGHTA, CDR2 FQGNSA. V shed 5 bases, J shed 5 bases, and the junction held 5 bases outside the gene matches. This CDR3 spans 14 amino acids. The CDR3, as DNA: TGTGCCAGCAGCCAAGACAGGGGGCCTGAGACCCAGTACTTC. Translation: CASSQDRGPETQYF.

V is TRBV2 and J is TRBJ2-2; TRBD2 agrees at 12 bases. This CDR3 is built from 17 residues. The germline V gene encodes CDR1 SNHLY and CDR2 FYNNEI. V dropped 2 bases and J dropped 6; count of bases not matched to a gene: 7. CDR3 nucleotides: TGTGCCAGCAGTGAATTCCCAGGACTAGCGGGGCCCGGGGAGCTGTTTTTT. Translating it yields CASSEFPGLAGPGELFF.

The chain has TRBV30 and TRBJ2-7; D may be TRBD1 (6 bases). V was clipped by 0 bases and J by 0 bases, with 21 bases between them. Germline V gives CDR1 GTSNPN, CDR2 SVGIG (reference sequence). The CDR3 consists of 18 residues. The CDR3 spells CAWSVSLVSGAYSYEQYF. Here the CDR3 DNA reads TGTGCCTGGAGTGTATCTCTGGTCTCAGGGGCCTACTCCTACGAGCAGTACTTC.

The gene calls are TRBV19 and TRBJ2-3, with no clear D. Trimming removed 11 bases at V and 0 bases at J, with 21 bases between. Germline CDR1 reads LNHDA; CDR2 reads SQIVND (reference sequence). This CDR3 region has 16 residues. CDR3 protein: CASQSTSLSSTDTQYF. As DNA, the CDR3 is TGTGCCTCACAGTCAACCTCCCTTTCCAGCACAGATACGCAGTATTTT.

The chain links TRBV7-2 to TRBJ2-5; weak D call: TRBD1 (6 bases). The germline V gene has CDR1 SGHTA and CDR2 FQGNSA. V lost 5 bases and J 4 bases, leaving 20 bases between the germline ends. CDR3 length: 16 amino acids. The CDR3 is CASSPRWGLNVETQYF. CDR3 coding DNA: TGTGCCAGCAGCCCACGGTGGGGGCTAAACGTAGAGACCCAGTACTTC. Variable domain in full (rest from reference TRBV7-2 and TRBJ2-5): GAGVSQSPSNKVTEKGKDVELRCDPISGHTALYWYRQSLGQGLEFLIYFQGNSAPDKSGLPSDRFSAERTGGSVSTLTIQRTQQEDSAVYLCASSPRWGLNVETQYFGPGTRLLVL.

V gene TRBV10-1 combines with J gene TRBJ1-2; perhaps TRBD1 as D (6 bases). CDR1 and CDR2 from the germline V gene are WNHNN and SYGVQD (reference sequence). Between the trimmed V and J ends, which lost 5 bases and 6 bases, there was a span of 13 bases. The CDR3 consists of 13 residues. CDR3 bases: TGCGCCAGCAGTAGCCAACAGGGAGATGGCTACACCTTC. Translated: CASSSQQGDGYTF.

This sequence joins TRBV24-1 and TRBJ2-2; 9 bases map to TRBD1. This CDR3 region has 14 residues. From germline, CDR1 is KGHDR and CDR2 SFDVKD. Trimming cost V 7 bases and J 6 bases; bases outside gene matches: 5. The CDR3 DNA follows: TGTGCCACCAGCGGACAGGGGTCTTCCGGGGAGCTGTTTTTT. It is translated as CATSGQGSSGELFF.

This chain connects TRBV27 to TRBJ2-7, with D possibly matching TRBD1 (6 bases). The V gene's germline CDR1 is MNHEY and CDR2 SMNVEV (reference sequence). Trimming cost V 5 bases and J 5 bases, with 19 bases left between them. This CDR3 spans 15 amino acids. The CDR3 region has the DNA TGTGCCAGCAGTCCCAGGGACACTGCCGCCAACGAGCAGTACTTC. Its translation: CASSPRDTAANEQYF.

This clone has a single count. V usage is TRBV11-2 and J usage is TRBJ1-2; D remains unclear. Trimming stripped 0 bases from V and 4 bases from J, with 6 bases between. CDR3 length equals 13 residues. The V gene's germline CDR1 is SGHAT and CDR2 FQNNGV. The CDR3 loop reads CASSLDMAYGYTF. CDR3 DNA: TGTGCCAGCAGCTTAGACATGGCCTATGGCTACACCTTC.

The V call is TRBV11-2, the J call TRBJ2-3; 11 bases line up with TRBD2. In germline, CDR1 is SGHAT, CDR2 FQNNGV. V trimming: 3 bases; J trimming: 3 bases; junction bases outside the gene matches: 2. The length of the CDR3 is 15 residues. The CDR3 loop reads CASSFRTSGTDTQYF. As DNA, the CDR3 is TGTGCCAGCAGCTTTCGGACTAGCGGGACAGATACGCAGTATTTT.

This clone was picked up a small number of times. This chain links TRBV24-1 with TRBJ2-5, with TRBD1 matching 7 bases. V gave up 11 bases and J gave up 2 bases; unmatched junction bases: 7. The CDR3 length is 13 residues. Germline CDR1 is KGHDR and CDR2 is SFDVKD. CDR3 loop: CANTGQWQETQYF. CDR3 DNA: TGTGCCAACACGGGACAGTGGCAAGAGACCCAGTACTTC.

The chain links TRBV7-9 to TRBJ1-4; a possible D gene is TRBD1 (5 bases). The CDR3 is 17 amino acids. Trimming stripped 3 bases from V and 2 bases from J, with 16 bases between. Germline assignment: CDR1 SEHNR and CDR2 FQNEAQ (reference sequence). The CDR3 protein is CASSFGREGSTNEKLFF. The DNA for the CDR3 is TGTGCCAGCAGCTTCGGCAGGGAGGGATCTACTAATGAAAAACTGTTTTTT.

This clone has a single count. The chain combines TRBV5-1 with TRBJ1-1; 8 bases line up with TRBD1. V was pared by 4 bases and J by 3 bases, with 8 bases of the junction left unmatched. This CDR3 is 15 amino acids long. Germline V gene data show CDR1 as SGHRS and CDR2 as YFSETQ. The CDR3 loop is CASSRKTGEYTEAFF. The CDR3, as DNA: TGCGCCAGCAGCCGCAAGACAGGGGAATACACTGAAGCTTTCTTT.

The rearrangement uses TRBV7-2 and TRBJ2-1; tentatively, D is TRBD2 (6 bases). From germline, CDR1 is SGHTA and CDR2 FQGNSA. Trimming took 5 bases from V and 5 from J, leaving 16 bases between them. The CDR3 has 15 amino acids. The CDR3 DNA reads TGTGCCAGCAGCCTCCTGGCGGGAAGGGACAATGAGCAGTTCTTC. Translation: CASSLLAGRDNEQFF.

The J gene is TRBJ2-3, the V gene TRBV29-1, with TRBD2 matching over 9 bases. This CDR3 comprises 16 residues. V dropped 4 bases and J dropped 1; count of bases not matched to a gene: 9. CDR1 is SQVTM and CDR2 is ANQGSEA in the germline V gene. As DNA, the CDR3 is TGCAGCGTTGGGGGCGTAGCGGGAGAAGGCACAGATACGCAGTATTTT. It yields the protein CSVGGVAGEGTDTQYF.

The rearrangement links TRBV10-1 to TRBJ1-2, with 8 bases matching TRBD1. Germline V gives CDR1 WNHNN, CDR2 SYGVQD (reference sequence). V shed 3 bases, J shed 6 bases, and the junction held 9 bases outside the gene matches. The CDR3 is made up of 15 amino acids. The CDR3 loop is CASSESRGLVDGYTF. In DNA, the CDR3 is TGCGCCAGCAGTGAATCCAGGGGGCTGGTCGATGGCTACACCTTC.

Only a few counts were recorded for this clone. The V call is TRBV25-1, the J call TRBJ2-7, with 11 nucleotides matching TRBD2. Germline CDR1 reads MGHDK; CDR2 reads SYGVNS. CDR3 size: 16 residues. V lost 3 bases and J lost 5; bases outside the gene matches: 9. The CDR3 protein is CASSDLGSGRADEQYF. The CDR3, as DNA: TGTGCCAGCAGTGACCTGGGTAGCGGGAGGGCGGACGAGCAGTACTTC.

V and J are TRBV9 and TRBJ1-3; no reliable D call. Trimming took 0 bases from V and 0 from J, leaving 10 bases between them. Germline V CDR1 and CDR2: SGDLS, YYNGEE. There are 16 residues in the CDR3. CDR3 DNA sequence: TGTGCCAGCAGCGTAGGAGGGAGAGTCTCTGGAAACACCATATATTTT. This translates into CASSVGGRVSGNTIYF.

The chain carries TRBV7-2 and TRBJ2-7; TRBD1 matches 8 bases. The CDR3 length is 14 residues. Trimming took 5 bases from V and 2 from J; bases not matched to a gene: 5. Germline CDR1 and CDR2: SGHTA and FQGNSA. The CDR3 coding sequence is TGTGCCAGCAGCCCCAGACAGGGGCCCTACGAGCAGTACTTC. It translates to CASSPRQGPYEQYF. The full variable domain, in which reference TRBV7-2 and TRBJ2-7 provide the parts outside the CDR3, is GAGVSQSPSNKVTEKGKDVELRCDPISGHTALYWYRQSLGQGLEFLIYFQGNSAPDKSGLPSDRFSAERTGGSVSTLTIQRTQQEDSAVYLCASSPRQGPYEQYFGPGTRLTVT.